This is a list of T cell receptor beta chains from one sample in a study of CD8 T cells in Susac syndrome. One entry per CDR3 protein, called by TCRdb with MiXCR from the immunoSEQ multiplex PCR reads. This sample carries around 140,000 distinct CDR3 sequences, about 95% of them seen once, and the ten largest clones take approximately 0.11%. Sequenced sample: CD4+ T cells from PBMCs. These receptors were obtained from a human donor with multiple sclerosis. Each CDR3 is given with its conserved first and last residue. Each record gives: V gene, clone size, D gene, J gene, CDR3 protein, CDR3 DNA. The D gene is left open where the match is weak. The listing skips clone size in some rows; elsewhere it reads once, few, many or a size class.

TRBV12-3/TRBV12-4	NA	TRBD2	TRBJ2-3	CASSLGLAGGTGTDTQYF	TGTGCCAGCAGTTTAGGGTTGGCGGGGGGCACCGGCACAGATACGCAGTATTTT
TRBV5-6	NA	NA	TRBJ2-6	CASSQEISGANVLTF	TGTGCCAGCAGCCAAGAGATCTCTGGGGCCAACGTCCTGACTTTC
TRBV5-4	NA	TRBD1	TRBJ1-5	CASSHDRAARSQHF	TGTGCCAGCAGTCATGACAGGGCCGCCAGGTCCCAGCATTTT
TRBV4-1	NA	NA	TRBJ2-7	CASSQGHLSPYEQYF	TGCGCCAGCAGCCAAGGACATCTCTCCCCCTACGAGCAGTACTTC
TRBV2	once	TRBD2	TRBJ2-1	CASNLAEGHEQFF	TGTGCCAGCAACCTAGCGGAGGGCCATGAGCAGTTCTTC
TRBV28	NA	NA	TRBJ2-5	CASSLSSRKETQYF	TGTGCCAGCAGTTTATCCTCAAGAAAAGAGACCCAGTACTTC
TRBV12-3/TRBV12-4	NA	NA	TRBJ1-4	CASSRTAPEEKLFF	TGTGCCAGCAGTCGTACAGCGCCCGAAGAAAAACTGTTTTTT
TRBV6-1	NA	TRBD1	TRBJ2-6	CASKGGTGYSGANVLTF	TGTGCCAGCAAGGGCGGGACAGGATATAGCGGGGCCAACGTCCTGACTTTC
TRBV5-6	NA	NA	TRBJ1-5	CASSLGGVAGIGNQPQHF	TGTGCCAGCAGCTTGGGAGGTGTCGCGGGGATCGGCAATCAGCCCCAGCATTTT
TRBV3-1	once	NA	TRBJ1-6	CASSQAGLHSPLHF	TGTGCCAGCAGCCAGGCAGGGCTTCATTCACCCCTCCACTTT
TRBV20-1	NA	TRBD2	TRBJ2-1	CSAKRTSGSFKGEQFF	TGCAGTGCTAAACGGACTAGCGGGAGCTTTAAGGGTGAGCAGTTCTTC
TRBV30	NA	NA	TRBJ2-5	CAFGVELLLPTQYF	TGTGCTTTTGGGGTTGAGCTCTTACTCCCAACCCAGTACTTC
TRBV2	NA	NA	TRBJ2-1	CASTPRGLGSEQFF	TGTGCCAGCACCCCTCGGGGATTAGGGAGTGAGCAGTTCTTC
TRBV9	NA	TRBD2	TRBJ2-2	CASSPVAGENTGELFF	TGTGCCAGCAGCCCCGTTGCGGGGGAGAACACCGGGGAGCTGTTTTTT
TRBV29-1	NA	TRBD1	TRBJ1-2	CSVFAGGRPGYTF	TGCAGCGTTTTTGCAGGGGGGCGTCCCGGCTACACCTTC
TRBV5-1	NA	NA	TRBJ1-2	CASSPDRPTNYGYTF	TGCGCCAGCAGTCCAGACAGGCCTACTAACTATGGCTACACCTTC
TRBV20-1	once	TRBD2	TRBJ2-1	CSARLTSGRASRAYNEQFF	TGCAGTGCCCGACTCACTAGCGGGAGGGCCAGTAGAGCCTACAATGAGCAGTTCTTC
TRBV11-1	NA	TRBD1	TRBJ2-7	CASSLGTELSYEQYF	TGTGCCAGCAGCTTGGGGACAGAATTATCCTACGAGCAGTACTTC
TRBV7-9	NA	TRBD1	TRBJ1-4	CASSRQGPSEKLFF	TGTGCCAGCAGTCGACAGGGGCCTTCTGAAAAACTGTTTTTT
TRBV2	NA	TRBD2	TRBJ2-5	CASSGGLAGGLETQYF	TGTGCCAGCAGTGGAGGACTAGCGGGGGGGCTGGAGACCCAGTACTTC
TRBV5-6	NA	TRBD2	TRBJ2-7	CASSLGGGASYEQYF	TGTGCCAGCAGCTTGGGCGGGGGGGCCTCCTACGAGCAGTACTTC
TRBV30	NA	TRBD1	TRBJ2-7	CAWNRKQGAYEQYF	TGTGCCTGGAATAGGAAACAGGGGGCGTACGAGCAGTACTTC
TRBV29-1	NA	NA	TRBJ1-1	CSVAVRIGLMNTEAFF	TGCAGCGTTGCCGTCCGGATTGGACTCATGAACACTGAAGCTTTCTTT
TRBV7-7	once	TRBD2	TRBJ2-3	CASSSTGGSTDTQYF	TGTGCCAGCAGCTCGACCGGGGGGAGCACAGATACGCAGTATTTT
TRBV20-1	NA	NA	TRBJ2-3	CSASTGTKSTDTQYF	TGCAGTGCTAGTACCGGGACAAAAAGCACAGATACGCAGTATTTT
TRBV11-2	NA	NA	TRBJ2-4	CASTAWGRDGNIQYF	TGTGCCAGCACCGCCTGGGGCAGGGATGGCAACATTCAGTACTTC
TRBV12-3/TRBV12-4	NA	TRBD1	TRBJ2-7	CASSLHRGEAEQYF	TGTGCCAGCAGTTTACACAGGGGAGAAGCCGAGCAGTACTTC
TRBV30	NA	NA	TRBJ2-5	CAWKGPERTQYF	TGTGCCTGGAAGGGGCCGGAGCGGACCCAGTACTTC
TRBV24-1	NA	TRBD1	TRBJ2-5	CATSDPGTGLQETQYF	TGTGCCACCAGTGACCCCGGGACAGGGCTTCAAGAGACCCAGTACTTC
TRBV30	NA	NA	TRBJ1-6	CAWEARIGPNNSPLHF	TGTGCCTGGGAGGCCAGGATCGGGCCTAATAATTCACCCCTCCACTTT
TRBV20-1	NA	TRBD2	TRBJ2-7	CSARAPPKASGPSYEQYF	TGCAGTGCTAGAGCACCCCCAAAGGCTAGCGGGCCTTCCTACGAGCAGTACTTC
TRBV2	NA	TRBD1	TRBJ2-5	CASTRDRSGETQYF	TGTGCCAGCACCAGGGACAGAAGCGGAGAGACCCAGTACTTC
TRBV19	NA	TRBD2	TRBJ2-2	CASRPSGSNTGELFF	TGTGCCAGTAGGCCTAGCGGGAGTAACACCGGGGAGCTGTTTTTT
TRBV7-2	NA	NA	TRBJ2-7	CASSWTGQTGEQYF	TGTGCCAGCAGCTGGACGGGACAAACGGGGGAGCAGTACTTC
TRBV29-1	NA	TRBD1	TRBJ1-1	CSGDRGANTEAFF	TGCAGCGGGGACAGGGGAGCGAACACTGAAGCTTTCTTT
TRBV29-1	NA	NA	TRBJ2-7	CSVVRTVSNYEQYF	TGCAGCGTTGTCAGGACGGTTTCCAACTACGAGCAGTACTTC
TRBV5-4	NA	TRBD1	TRBJ1-2	CASSSGGDNYGYTF	TGTGCCAGCAGCTCAGGGGGGGATAACTATGGCTACACCTTC
TRBV19	NA	NA	TRBJ1-2	CASAPTGIGGYTF	TGTGCCAGTGCTCCAACAGGGATAGGCGGCTACACCTTC
TRBV27	NA	NA	TRBJ2-7	CASSPRPFGRVEQYF	TGTGCCAGCAGCCCGAGGCCTTTTGGACGAGTCGAGCAGTACTTC
TRBV18	NA	TRBD1	TRBJ2-3	CASSPNRGLTDTQYF	TGTGCCAGCTCACCCAACAGGGGGCTTACAGATACGCAGTATTTT
TRBV29-1	NA	TRBD1	TRBJ2-2	CSVVTGGRTGELFF	TGCAGCGTTGTGACAGGGGGCAGAACCGGGGAGCTGTTTTTT
TRBV29-1	NA	NA	TRBJ2-1	CSVDRGAGEQFF	TGCAGCGTTGATCGGGGGGCTGGTGAGCAGTTCTTC
TRBV19	NA	NA	TRBJ1-2	CASSSQQLPRGYTF	TGTGCCAGTAGTAGTCAACAGCTCCCTCGTGGCTACACCTTC
TRBV27	NA	NA	TRBJ2-3	CASSRRAWGTDTQYF	TGTGCCAGCAGTCGCCGGGCTTGGGGCACAGATACGCAGTATTTT
TRBV30	NA	TRBD1	TRBJ2-5	CTLGQGGQETQYF	TGTACCCTTGGACAGGGCGGTCAAGAGACCCAGTACTTC
TRBV7-9	NA	NA	TRBJ2-1	CASSLAVGVHEQFF	TGTGCCAGCAGCTTAGCTGTAGGGGTTCACGAGCAGTTCTTC
TRBV6-5	NA	NA	TRBJ2-1	CASRSTTDGSEQFF	TGTGCCAGCAGATCAACCACGGACGGGAGTGAGCAGTTCTTC
TRBV29-1	NA	NA	TRBJ2-2	CSVERRGTGELFF	TGCAGCGTTGAAAGGAGAGGCACCGGGGAGCTGTTTTTT
TRBV7-2	NA	NA	TRBJ1-2	CASSLGSPTAQNYGYTF	TGTGCCAGCAGCTTAGGCTCCCCTACAGCTCAGAACTATGGCTACACCTTC
TRBV15	NA	NA	TRBJ2-3	CATSRVASRGADTQYF	TGTGCCACCAGCAGAGTGGCTAGCAGAGGTGCAGATACGCAGTATTTT
TRBV9	NA	NA	TRBJ2-5	CASGTGSQETQYF	TGTGCCAGCGGGACTGGCTCCCAAGAGACCCAGTACTTC
TRBV20-1	NA	NA	TRBJ1-1	CRGSTRAFF	TGCAGGGGCTCGACAAGGGCTTTCTTT
TRBV20-1	NA	NA	TRBJ1-2	CSAEGGSGYTF	TGCAGTGCCGAAGGGGGGAGCGGCTACACCTTC
TRBV6-5	few	TRBD1	TRBJ1-1	CASSYLGTGEAFF	TGTGCCAGCAGTTATCTCGGGACAGGTGAAGCTTTCTTT
TRBV4-1	once	TRBD1	TRBJ1-6	CASSQDLGDRGKGGSPLHF	TGCGCCAGCAGCCAAGATCTAGGGGACAGGGGCAAGGGAGGTTCACCCCTCCACTTT
TRBV23-1	NA	TRBD1	TRBJ1-4	CAKNRGEANEKLFF	TGCGCCAAAAACAGGGGAGAGGCTAATGAAAAACTGTTTTTT
TRBV20-1	NA	NA	TRBJ2-7	CSARVGIRGEQYF	TGCAGTGCTAGGGTGGGGATACGAGGCGAGCAGTACTTC
TRBV9	NA	TRBD1	TRBJ2-6	CASSTRGQGIFTGANVLTF	TGTGCCAGCAGCACGAGAGGACAGGGAATATTCACTGGGGCCAACGTCCTGACTTTC